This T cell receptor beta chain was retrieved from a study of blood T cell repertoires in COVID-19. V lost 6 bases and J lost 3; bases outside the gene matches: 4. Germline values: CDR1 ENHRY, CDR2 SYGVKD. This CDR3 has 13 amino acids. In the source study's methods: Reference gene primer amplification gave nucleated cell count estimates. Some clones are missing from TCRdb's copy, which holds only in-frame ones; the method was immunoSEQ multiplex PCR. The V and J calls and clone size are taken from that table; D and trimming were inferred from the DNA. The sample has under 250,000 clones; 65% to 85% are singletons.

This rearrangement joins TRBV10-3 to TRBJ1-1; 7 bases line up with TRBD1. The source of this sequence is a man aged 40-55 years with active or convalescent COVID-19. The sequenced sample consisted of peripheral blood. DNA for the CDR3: TGTGCCATCAGCCAACAGGGGTACACTGAAGCTTTCTTT. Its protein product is CAISQQGYTEAFF.